This TCR beta chain was profiled in a study of blood T cell repertoires in COVID-19. Study as a whole: Samples came from the United States, Italy and Spain, spanning acute and convalescent COVID-19.

In the original analysis: Amplification from reference gene primers served as the basis for estimated nucleated cell counts. TCRdb's copy holds only in-frame clones and misses some; the assay was immunoSEQ multiplex PCR. V, J and clone size reflect that table, while D and trimming were determined from the DNA. The top ten clones hold about 4.4% of a sample with roughly 230,000 clones, around 81% of them seen once. The material sequenced was peripheral blood. This clonotype originated in a man aged 45-65 years with active or convalescent COVID-19.

For the CDR3, the DNA is TGTGCCAGCAGTCGAAAGTGGGCAGGGCTTAATGAAAAACTGTTTTTT. Protein product: CASSRKWAGLNEKLFF. This chain connects TRBV6-6 to TRBJ1-4, with a tentative D call TRBD1 (5 bases). In germline, CDR1 is MNHNY, CDR2 SVGAGI (reference sequence). V dropped 5 bases and J dropped 4 bases, with 17 bases sitting between them. The CDR3 extends over 16 amino acids.